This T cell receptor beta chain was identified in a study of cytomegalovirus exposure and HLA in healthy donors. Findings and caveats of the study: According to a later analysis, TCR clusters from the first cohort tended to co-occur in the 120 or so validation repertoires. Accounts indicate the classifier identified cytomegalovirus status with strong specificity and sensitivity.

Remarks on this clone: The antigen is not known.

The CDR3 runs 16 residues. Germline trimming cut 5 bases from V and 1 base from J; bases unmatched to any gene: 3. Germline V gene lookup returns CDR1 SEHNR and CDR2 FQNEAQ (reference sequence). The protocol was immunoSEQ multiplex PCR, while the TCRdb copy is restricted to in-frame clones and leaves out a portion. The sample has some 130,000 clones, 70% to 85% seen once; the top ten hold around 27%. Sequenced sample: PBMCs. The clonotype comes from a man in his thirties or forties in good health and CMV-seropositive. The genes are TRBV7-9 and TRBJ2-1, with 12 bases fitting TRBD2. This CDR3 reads CASSQTSGSSYNEQFF. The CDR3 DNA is TGTGCCAGCAGCCAGACTAGCGGGAGTTCCTACAATGAGCAGTTCTTC.